The 30 T cell receptor beta chains presented below share a single source sample, sequenced in a study of cytomegalovirus exposure and HLA in healthy donors. The PCR contained 60 Vbeta and 13 Jbeta primers. Sequencing used immunoSEQ multiplex PCR; TCRdb keeps in-frame clones, though not all of them. This sample yields some 110,000 clones, of which around four fifths are seen a single time; 1.5% to 2% belongs to the top ten. The sequencing input was PBMCs. The source is a man over 45 in good health and CMV-seronegative.

The J gene is TRBJ2-1, the V gene TRBV10-3; maybe TRBD2 (6 bases). CDR1 ENHRY and CDR2 SYGVKD come from the germline V gene. The CDR3 contains 11 residues. Trimming removed 6 bases at V and 9 bases at J, with 9 bases between. The DNA for the CDR3 is TGTGCCATCAGAGCGGAGGGTGAGCAGTTCTTC. This encodes CAIRAEGEQFF.

V is TRBV19 and J is TRBJ1-4; 7 bases line up with TRBD1. The CDR3 loop spans 16 amino acids. V was pared by 4 bases and J by 8 bases, with 13 bases of the junction left unmatched. Germline-derived CDR1 and CDR2 are LNHDA and SQIVND (reference sequence). The DNA for the CDR3 is TGTGCCAGTAGTACAAACAGGGGAGTAAGCGGGGAAAAACTGTTTTTT. Protein: CASSTNRGVSGEKLFF.

The genes are TRBV6-5 and TRBJ1-3, with a tentative D call TRBD1 (5 bases). The germline CDR1 and CDR2 sequences are MNHEY and SVGAGI. CDR3 size: 15 residues. The V end lost 5 bases, the J end lost 0 bases, and 11 bases lay between the germline ends. In DNA, the CDR3 is TGTGCCAGCAGTAAAGGCGGGGGCTCTGGAAACACCATATATTTT. Its translation is CASSKGGGSGNTIYF.

V usage is TRBV15 and J usage is TRBJ2-7; the D is unclear. Trimming removed 3 bases from V and 2 bases from J, with 8 bases in between. This CDR3 contains 13 residues. Germline lookup yields CDR1 LNHNV and CDR2 YYDKDF (reference sequence). The CDR3 loop reads CATSSNRAYEQYV. As DNA, the CDR3 is TGTGCCACCAGCAGTAACAGAGCCTACGAGCAGTACGTC.

The gene calls are TRBV6-5 and TRBJ2-3; 7 bases fit TRBD1. Germline-derived CDR1 and CDR2 are MNHEY and SVGAGI. Germline trimming cut 6 bases from V and 2 bases from J; bases unmatched to any gene: 8. The CDR3 has 15 amino acids. The CDR3 sequence is CASSRQGDVTDTQYF. The CDR3 DNA is TGTGCCAGCAGCCGCCAGGGGGATGTCACAGATACGCAGTATTTT.

The chain uses TRBV14 and TRBJ2-7; TRBD2 matches at 7 bases. The CDR3 length is 16 residues. Germline V gene sequence: CDR1 SGHDN, CDR2 FVKESK. Trimming cost V 1 base and J 3 bases; bases outside gene matches: 9. CDR3 residues: CASSQVRASGNYEQYF. The CDR3 DNA reads as TGTGCCAGCAGCCAAGTGAGGGCTAGCGGCAACTACGAGCAGTACTTC.

The CDR3: CASSLARGSTDTQYF. CDR3 DNA sequence: TGTGCCAGCAGCTTAGCTCGGGGGTCCACAGATACGCAGTATTTT. J is TRBJ2-3 and V is TRBV7-6, with a weak D call TRBD2 (6 bases). Germline V lookup: CDR1 SGHVS, CDR2 FNYEAQ. V dropped 0 bases and J dropped 2 bases, with 9 bases sitting between them. This CDR3 contains 15 residues.

This rearrangement joins TRBV11-2 to TRBJ1-1, with D unresolved. The CDR3 totals 16 residues. Germline values: CDR1 SGHAT, CDR2 FQNNGV. The V and J ends lost 4 bases and 1 base respectively, with 16 bases between them. CDR3 loop: CASSSGFRVRNTEAFF. The CDR3 DNA sequence: TGTGCCAGCAGCTCGGGGTTTAGGGTTCGGAACACTGAAGCTTTCTTT. The complete variable domain, with remaining parts taken from reference TRBV11-2 and TRBJ1-1, reads EAGVAQSPRYKIIEKRQSVAFWCNPISGHATLYWYQQILGQGPKLLIQFQNNGVVDDSQLPKDRFSAERLKGVDSTLKIQPAKLEDSAVYLCASSSGFRVRNTEAFFGQGTRLTVV.

The gene calls are TRBV5-1 and TRBJ2-3, with 8 bases lining up with TRBD1. Germline V gene sequence: CDR1 SGHRS, CDR2 YFSETQ. Trimming removed 3 bases from V and 1 base from J; junction bases left unmatched: 4. This CDR3 spans 15 amino acids. CDR3 sequence reads: CASSSRGQGTDTQYF. In nucleotides, the CDR3 is TGCGCCAGCAGCTCCCGGGGACAGGGCACAGATACGCAGTATTTT.

The rearrangement links TRBV15 to TRBJ1-2; D perhaps matches TRBD1 (5 bases). The CDR3 is 14 residues long. CDR1 LNHNV and CDR2 YYDKDF come from the germline V gene (reference sequence). The V end lost 3 bases, the J end lost 5 bases, and 13 bases lay between the germline ends. CDR3 nucleotide sequence: TGTGCCACCAGCAGGGGCAGGGATGGGTATGGCTACACCTTC. This encodes CATSRGRDGYGYTF.

The V gene is TRBV2, the J gene TRBJ1-2, with TRBD1 matching 9 bases. CDR1 is SNHLY, CDR2 FYNNEI, per germline. J was trimmed by 2 bases and V by 6 bases; bases with no gene match: 10. The CDR3 has 16 amino acids. For the CDR3, the DNA is TGTGCCAGCAGCTCAGGGACAGGGAATAACAACTATGGCTACACCTTC. It translates to CASSSGTGNNNYGYTF.

J is TRBJ1-1 and V is TRBV19, with D perhaps matching TRBD1 (5 bases). The CDR3 totals 13 residues. Trimming took 8 bases from V and 2 from J, leaving 12 bases between them. Germline-derived CDR1 and CDR2 are LNHDA and SQIVND (reference sequence). CDR3 sequence: CASGATVNTEAFF. The CDR3, as DNA: TGTGCCAGTGGTGCGACAGTCAACACTGAAGCTTTCTTT.

This clone occurred once. The genes are TRBV9 and TRBJ1-5; D may be TRBD1 (5 bases). Germline V lookup: CDR1 SGDLS, CDR2 YYNGEE. The germline V and J ends were trimmed by 4 bases and 4 bases, with 18 bases remaining between them. The CDR3 runs 16 residues. The CDR3 here is CASSPSWGGWNQPQHF. The CDR3 coding sequence is TGTGCCAGCAGCCCTTCTTGGGGGGGGTGGAATCAGCCCCAGCATTTT.

The chain uses TRBV4-1 and TRBJ2-7, with 7 bases matching TRBD1. The V gene end was trimmed by 5 bases and the J gene end by 7 bases; junction bases not matched to a gene: 11. Germline loops: CDR1 MGHRA, CDR2 YSYEKL. The CDR3 spans 14 residues. CDR3 in DNA: TGCGCCAGCAGCATGCCGGGACAGATATTAGAGCAGTACTTC. Amino acids: CASSMPGQILEQYF.

This rearrangement joins TRBV27 to TRBJ1-1; tentative D call: TRBD1 (6 bases). The CDR3 sequence is 14 residues long. Trimming removed 3 bases at V and 7 bases at J, with 15 bases between. Germline lookup yields CDR1 MNHEY and CDR2 SMNVEV (reference sequence). This CDR3 reads CASSFYRENGEAFF. The CDR3 DNA is TGTGCCAGCAGTTTCTACAGGGAAAACGGTGAAGCTTTCTTT.

J is TRBJ2-5 and V is TRBV7-8; 12 bases match TRBD2. The length of the CDR3 is 15 residues. CDR1 and CDR2 (germline): SGHVS, FQNEAQ. After removal of 2 bases from V and 5 bases from J, the junction contained 3 bases not matched to a gene. This CDR3 is CASSLSLAGGETQYF. CDR3 DNA sequence: TGTGCCAGCAGCTTAAGCCTAGCGGGGGGGGAGACCCAGTACTTC.

The chain uses TRBV25-1 and TRBJ1-2; D is ambiguous. V dropped 3 bases and J dropped 2 bases, with 7 bases sitting between them. The CDR3 loop spans 13 amino acids. CDR1 MGHDK and CDR2 SYGVNS come from the germline V gene. The CDR3 region has the DNA TGTGCCAGCAGTGAGGTGGAGAACTATGGCTACACCTTC. Protein: CASSEVENYGYTF.

V gene TRBV27 combines with J gene TRBJ1-4; D perhaps matches TRBD1 (5 bases). Germline V lookup: CDR1 MNHEY, CDR2 SMNVEV (reference sequence). V was trimmed by 5 bases and J by 2 bases, leaving 12 bases between them. The CDR3 has 15 amino acids. The CDR3 is CASSRVAGTNEKLFF. In DNA, the CDR3 is TGTGCCAGCAGTCGGGTAGCAGGGACTAATGAAAAACTGTTTTTT.

This chain links TRBV6-5 with TRBJ1-2; a possible D gene is TRBD1 (5 bases). Trimming removed 2 bases from V and 7 bases from J, with 14 bases in between. The length of the CDR3 is 14 residues. Germline assignment: CDR1 MNHEY and CDR2 SVGAGI. CDR3 in amino acids: CASSYTGTTVGYTF. CDR3 nucleotide sequence: TGTGCCAGCAGTTACACAGGTACTACGGTTGGCTACACCTTC.

The gene calls are TRBV19 and TRBJ1-6, with D maybe TRBD1 (6 bases). V shed 11 bases and J shed 7 bases, with 18 bases lying between them. The germline V gene has CDR1 LNHDA and CDR2 SQIVND (reference sequence). The CDR3 length is 14 residues. The CDR3 loop reads CASNGGGRNSPLHF. The CDR3 bases are TGTGCCTCTAACGGGGGCGGGAGAAATTCACCCCTCCACTTT. The full variable domain, rest sourced from reference TRBV19 and TRBJ1-6, is DGGITQSPKYLFRKEGQNVTLSCEQNLNHDAMYWYRQDPGQGLRLIYYSQIVNDFQKGDIAEGYSVSREKKESFPLTVTSAQKNPTAFYLCASNGGGRNSPLHFGNGTRLTVT.

J is TRBJ1-1 and V is TRBV23-1, with unresolved D. TRBV23-1 is identified as an open reading frame with a role that is uncertain. The CDR3 length is 13 residues. V dropped 6 bases and J dropped 0 bases, with 8 bases sitting between them. The CDR3 nucleotides read TGCGCCAGCAGCCGAGCCCTGAACACTGAAGCTTTCTTT. Its protein is CASSRALNTEAFF.

This chain uses TRBV18 with TRBJ1-2; 10 bases agree with TRBD1. Germline CDR1 KGHSH, CDR2 LQKENI. This CDR3 spans 15 amino acids. V shed 0 bases and J 8 bases; nucleotides not matched to a gene: 6. The CDR3 is CASSPPDRGGSGYTF. The DNA of the CDR3 is TGTGCCAGCTCACCACCGGACAGGGGGGGATCCGGCTACACCTTC.

The chain recombines TRBV11-3 with TRBJ2-1; tentatively, D is TRBD2 (5 bases). This CDR3 comprises 16 residues. In germline, CDR1 is SGHNT, CDR2 YENEEA. V lost 5 bases and J lost 2, with 16 bases in between. CDR3 DNA sequence: TGTGCCAGCAGCCCAAAAGCGGTCCTTCCCTACAATGAGCAGTTCTTC. Protein: CASSPKAVLPYNEQFF.

This sequence joins TRBV5-1 and TRBJ1-1, with 9 bases aligning to TRBD1. J gave up 4 bases and V 2 bases, and 6 bases lay outside the gene matches. The V gene's germline CDR1 is SGHRS and CDR2 YFSETQ. This CDR3 region has 15 residues. The CDR3 DNA reads as TGCGCCAGCAGCTTTACAGGGGGCGAGAGCACTGAAGCTTTCTTT. Translating gives CASSFTGGESTEAFF.

The V gene is TRBV7-6, the J gene TRBJ1-5; D remains ambiguous. Trimming removed 2 bases from V and 0 bases from J, with 5 bases in between. Per the germline V gene, CDR1 is SGHVS and CDR2 is FNYEAQ. The CDR3 runs to 14 residues. The chain's CDR3 is CASSLSHSNQPQHF. The CDR3 region has the DNA TGTGCCAGCAGCTTAAGCCATAGCAATCAGCCCCAGCATTTT.

V and J are TRBV5-1 and TRBJ2-2; a possible D gene is TRBD1 (6 bases). The V end lost 2 bases, the J end lost 6 bases, and 11 bases lay between the germline ends. Looked up from germline, CDR1 is SGHRS and CDR2 is YFSETQ. CDR3 size: 14 residues. CDR3 in amino acids: CASSFWGQSGELFF. The CDR3 region has the DNA TGCGCCAGCAGCTTCTGGGGGCAATCCGGGGAGCTGTTTTTT.

The sample holds one count of this clone. The genes are TRBV4-2 and TRBJ2-3, with 8 nucleotides matching TRBD2. V was pared by 0 bases and J by 3 bases, with 11 bases of the junction left unmatched. CDR1 is LGHNA and CDR2 is YNFKEQ in the germline V gene. The CDR3 contains 18 residues. The CDR3 loop reads CASSQDIGGGGKTDTQYF. Written as DNA, the CDR3 is TGTGCCAGCAGCCAAGATATTGGGGGCGGGGGGAAAACAGATACGCAGTATTTT.

The V gene is TRBV4-2, the J gene TRBJ1-2, with a possible D match to TRBD1 (5 bases). This CDR3 has 13 amino acids. The V end was cut by 5 bases, the J end by 8 bases, with 15 bases between. Germline CDR1 and CDR2: LGHNA and YNFKEQ. CDR3 DNA: TGTGCCAGCAGCTCCCGAGCGGGGGGAGGCTACACCTTC. It is translated as CASSSRAGGGYTF.

This chain links TRBV25-1 with TRBJ2-3; 7 bases fit TRBD1. Germline V gene lookup returns CDR1 MGHDK and CDR2 SYGVNS. This CDR3 comprises 15 residues. The junction had 13 bases not matched to a gene; V was cut back by 8 bases and J by 5 bases. The DNA for the CDR3 is TGTGCCAGCGTACCCGACAGGGATGTTGGAGATACGCAGTATTTT. Its translation is CASVPDRDVGDTQYF.

The genes are TRBV5-1 and TRBJ2-1; TRBD2 might be the D (5 bases). The CDR3 contains 14 residues. CDR1 SGHRS and CDR2 YFSETQ come from the germline V gene. The ends were cut back, 1 base at V and 5 bases at J, with 10 bases in the middle. The CDR3 loop reads CASSLTSGDNEQFF. CDR3 nucleotide sequence: TGCGCCAGCAGCTTGACGAGCGGAGACAATGAGCAGTTCTTC. Full variable domain (outside the CDR3, taken from reference TRBV5-1 and TRBJ2-1): KAGVTQTPRYLIKTRGQQVTLSCSPISGHRSVSWYQQTPGQGLQFLFEYFSETQRNKGNFPGRFSGRQFSNSRSEMNVSTLELGDSALYLCASSLTSGDNEQFFGPGTRLTVL.